Listed here are 18 T cell receptor beta chains from one sample, sequenced in a study of OX40 agonist ivuxolimab in advanced cancers. Profiled with immunoSEQ multiplex PCR; TCRdb holds only in-frame clones, not every one. The sample contains about 60,000 clones, about 82% of which appear only once. The source material was CD4+ or CD8+ T cells sorted from blood, sampled in a trial of the OX40 agonist ivuxolimab. The receptors stem from an adult with an advanced solid tumor such as melanoma, head and neck, liver or kidney cancer.

This clone was recorded a few times. This chain joins TRBV14 and TRBJ1-2, with D possibly being TRBD1 (5 bases). The germline CDR1 and CDR2 sequences are SGHDN and FVKESK. The ends were cut back, 3 bases at V and 4 bases at J, with 9 bases in the middle. The CDR3 length is 13 residues. The CDR3 nucleotides are TGTGCCAGCAGCCACGCCAGGGTCTATGGCTACACCTTC. It is translated as CASSHARVYGYTF.

The chain employs TRBV29-1 and TRBJ1-1; 8 bases match TRBD1. V was pared by 5 bases and J by 1 base, with 3 bases of the junction left unmatched. The germline V gene has CDR1 SQVTM and CDR2 ANQGSEA. The CDR3 runs 13 residues. The CDR3 sequence: CSVRGTGNTEAFF. CDR3 DNA: TGCAGCGTTCGGGGGACAGGGAACACTGAAGCTTTCTTT. The whole variable domain, remainder taken from reference TRBV29-1 and TRBJ1-1, is SAVISQKPSRDICQRGTSLTIQCQVDSQVTMMFWYRQQPGQSLTLIATANQGSEATYESGFVIDKFPISRPNLTFSTLTVSNMSPEDSSIYLCSVRGTGNTEAFFGQGTRLTVV.

The J gene is TRBJ2-2, the V gene TRBV14, with 8 bases matching TRBD2. The CDR3 loop spans 17 amino acids. Germline-derived CDR1 and CDR2 are SGHDN and FVKESK. Trimming at V came to 4 bases and at J to 4 bases, leaving 11 bases not matched to a gene. CDR3 in amino acids: CASSPHRAGVGTGELFF. The CDR3 region has the DNA TGTGCCAGCAGCCCCCACCGAGCGGGAGTCGGCACCGGGGAGCTGTTTTTT. Looking up the rest from reference TRBV14 and TRBJ2-2 gives the full variable domain: EAGVTQFPSHSVIEKGQTVTLRCDPISGHDNLYWYRRVMGKEIKFLLHFVKESKQDESGMPNNRFLAERTGGTYSTLKVQPAELEDSGVYFCASSPHRAGVGTGELFFGEGSRLTVL.

J is TRBJ2-6 and V is TRBV21-1; the table's D call, TRBD1, was not checked against the DNA. TRBV21-1 represents a pseudogene. The length of the CDR3 is 17 residues. This CDR3 reads CASSARDRGPGANVLTF. The CDR3 DNA is TGTGCCAGCAGCGCCCGGGACAGGGGTCCTGGGGCCAACGTCCTGACTTTC.

The rearrangement uses TRBV6-5 and TRBJ1-2; the D is unclear. Trimming left V 2 bases short and J 0 bases short, with 10 bases between. From germline, CDR1 is MNHEY and CDR2 SVGAGI. The CDR3 consists of 15 residues. The CDR3 protein is CASSYHRVPNYGYTF. The CDR3 region has the DNA TGTGCCAGCAGTTACCACCGGGTACCTAACTATGGCTACACCTTC.

V and J are TRBV11-1 and TRBJ2-7; 10 bases fit TRBD1. The CDR3 covers 14 residues. Germline-derived CDR1 and CDR2 are SGHAT and FQDESV (reference sequence). The junction had 2 bases not matched to a gene; V was cut back by 1 base and J by 5 bases. The CDR3 here is CASSLETGGNEQYF. For the CDR3, the DNA is TGTGCCAGCAGCTTAGAGACAGGGGGCAACGAGCAGTACTTC.

The V and J genes are TRBV20-1 and TRBJ1-2, with D uncertain. CDR1 is DFQATT, CDR2 SNEGSKA, per germline (reference sequence). This CDR3 has 10 amino acids. Trimming took off 5 bases at V and 5 bases at J, with 6 bases between the two ends. The CDR3 bases are TGCAGTGCTGGTGAATATGGCTACACCTTC. It yields the protein CSAGEYGYTF.

The chain links TRBV6-6 to TRBJ2-1; D is perhaps TRBD2 (7 bases). The V gene's germline CDR1 is MNHNY and CDR2 SVGAGI (reference sequence). The CDR3 contains 16 residues. V was pared by 2 bases and J by 7 bases, with 18 bases between. The DNA for the CDR3 is TGTGCCAGCAGTTACAGGGGGGGGAGAACGTTGAATGAGCAGTTCTTC. This sequence encodes CASSYRGGRTLNEQFF.

Concerning this clone: The junction and the germline gene differ at one end; a read error may be behind it. The chain joins TRBV18 to TRBJ1-1; D gene unclear. Germline V gene data show CDR1 as KGHSH and CDR2 as LQKENI. This CDR3 contains 13 residues. CDR3 in amino acids: CASSPRGALSLLF. For the CDR3, the DNA is TGTGCCAGCTCACCACGAGGTGCACTGTCTCTTCTCTTT.

The V and J genes are TRBV7-9 and TRBJ2-3; the match to TRBD2 covers 10 bases. The germline V gene encodes CDR1 SEHNR and CDR2 FQNEAQ (reference sequence). The ends lost 3 bases at V and 6 bases at J; junction bases unmatched: 9. This CDR3 is 16 amino acids long. Here the CDR3 reads CASSFPSGRAADTQYF. Here the CDR3 DNA reads TGTGCCAGCAGCTTTCCAAGCGGGAGGGCCGCGGATACGCAGTATTTT.

The table lists this clone with a count of one. This chain uses TRBV11-3 with TRBJ1-1; TRBD1 matches at 10 bases. The CDR3 length is 15 residues. Germline V gene sequence: CDR1 SGHNT, CDR2 YENEEA. V shed 5 bases, J shed 4 bases, and the junction held 7 bases outside the gene matches. Here the CDR3 reads CASSATGGGSTEAFF. CDR3 nucleotides: TGTGCCAGCAGCGCGACAGGGGGCGGGAGCACTGAAGCTTTCTTT.

The J gene is TRBJ2-7, the V gene TRBV11-1, with D possibly being TRBD1 or TRBD2 (6 bases each). CDR3 length equals 13 residues. V was shortened by 3 bases and J by 6 bases, with 12 bases between the two germline ends. Germline V gene sequence: CDR1 SGHAT, CDR2 FQDESV (reference sequence). CDR3 region: CASSFGRGREQYF. In nucleotides, the CDR3 is TGTGCCAGCAGCTTCGGCCGGGGGCGCGAGCAGTACTTC.

This clone has just one count. The chain is built from TRBV4-1 and TRBJ2-6, with no clear D. Looked up from germline, CDR1 is MGHRA and CDR2 is YSYEKL. The CDR3 loop spans 20 amino acids. Trimming removed 2 bases at V and 2 bases at J, with 22 bases between. This CDR3 is CASSQFHPKAPVAGANVLTF. The CDR3 DNA is TGCGCCAGCAGCCAATTCCATCCAAAGGCCCCGGTGGCTGGGGCCAACGTCCTGACTTTC.

This clone was detected only once. The V and J genes are TRBV6-1 and TRBJ1-5; no firm D call. Trimming pared 4 bases from V and 2 bases from J, leaving 12 bases between. CDR3 length: 15 residues. Germline CDR1 reads MNHNS; CDR2 reads SASEGT. The CDR3 DNA sequence: TGTGCCAGCAGTGGCTTCAGGCGCGGCAATCAGCCCCAGCATTTT. The encoded protein is CASSGFRRGNQPQHF.

V is TRBV5-5 and J is TRBJ2-3, with D unclear. V lost 5 bases and J 4 bases, leaving 14 bases between the germline ends. The CDR3 loop spans 14 amino acids. The germline V gene encodes CDR1 SGHKS and CDR2 YYEKEE (reference sequence). The CDR3 here is CASRVAIVADTQYF. CDR3 DNA: TGTGCCAGCAGGGTGGCGATTGTCGCAGATACGCAGTATTTT.

This sequence joins TRBV10-2 and TRBJ2-1; D gene unclear. CDR1 is WSHSY, CDR2 SAAADI, per germline. The CDR3 runs 12 residues. Trimming took off 6 bases at V and 9 bases at J, with 12 bases between the two ends. CDR3 coding DNA: TGCGCCAGCAGCTGGACGGATACTGAGCAGTTCTTC. Encoded protein: CASSWTDTEQFF.

This chain connects TRBV4-1 to TRBJ1-2; 8 bases line up with TRBD1. The length of the CDR3 is 16 residues. The germline gives CDR1 MGHRA, CDR2 YSYEKL. The trim removed 1 base at V and 8 bases at J, leaving 12 bases unmatched. CDR3 DNA sequence: TGCGCCAGCAGCCAAGCGGCGACAGGGGCTTTGAGGGGCTACACCTTC. Residues: CASSQAATGALRGYTF.

The CDR3 spells CASSLVGDSYGYTF. CDR3 nucleotides: TGTGCCAGCAGCTTGGTAGGGGACTCCTATGGCTACACCTTC. The chain uses TRBV5-5 and TRBJ1-2, with D possibly being TRBD1 (5 bases). The germline CDR1 and CDR2 sequences are SGHKS and YYEKEE (reference sequence). The CDR3 loop spans 14 amino acids. Trimming cost V 0 bases and J 4 bases, with 10 bases left between them.